These T cell receptor beta chains were read from a single sample in a study of Tregs in tolerant kidney transplant recipients. Clones were sequenced by immunoSEQ multiplex PCR, and TCRdb holds only the in-frame ones, with some missing. The table lists about 110,000 clones, around 87% of them singletons. Source: CD4+ T cells from blood, taken before the transplant. The receptors shown here come from a human donor who received a combined kidney and bone marrow transplant. CDR3s include the opening cysteine and the closing phenylalanine or tryptophan. Fields, in order: J gene, clone size, D gene, V gene, CDR3 protein, CDR3 DNA. D genes are given only for firm matches. Clone size appears in some rows only: once, few, many, or a class for an expanded clone.

>TRBJ1-1|-|TRBD1|TRBV4-1
CASSQDMDRGWLDTEAFF
TGCGCCAGCAGCCAAGATATGGACAGGGGGTGGTTGGACACTGAAGCTTTCTTT
>TRBJ2-5|-|TRBD2|TRBV10-3
CAISDAGGYQETQYF
TGTGCCATCAGTGACGCGGGGGGGTACCAAGAGACCCAGTACTTC
>TRBJ2-1|-|TRBD2|TRBV28
CASGVAGGDNEQFF
TGTGCCAGCGGAGTAGCGGGAGGGGACAATGAGCAGTTCTTC
>TRBJ1-2|-|-|TRBV10-1
CASLVVYYGYTF
TGCGCCAGCCTTGTAGTGTATTATGGCTACACCTTC
>TRBJ1-1|-|-|TRBV6-5
CASRTVEGTEAFF
TGTGCCAGCAGAACGGTGGAGGGCACTGAAGCTTTCTTT
>TRBJ1-1|-|-|TRBV15
CATSRPLVSSNTEAFF
TGTGCCACCAGCAGACCCCTAGTGAGCAGCAACACTGAAGCTTTCTTT
>TRBJ2-1|once|TRBD2|TRBV9
CASSPQFAGGFHNEQFF
TGTGCCAGCAGCCCCCAGTTTGCGGGAGGATTCCACAATGAGCAGTTCTTC
>TRBJ2-6|-|-|TRBV11-2
CASTADLAGANVLTF
TGTGCCTCCACCGCGGATCTCGCTGGGGCCAACGTCCTGACTTTC
>TRBJ2-4|-|TRBD2|TRBV5-4
CASSSTAGSAKNIQYF
TGTGCCAGCAGCTCCACAGCGGGGTCTGCCAAAAACATTCAGTACTTC
>TRBJ1-1|-|TRBD1|TRBV5-4
CASSRDRNTEAFF
TGTGCCAGCAGCCGGGACAGAAACACTGAAGCTTTCTTT
>TRBJ2-7|-|-|TRBV6-1
CASNLRQRATYEQYF
TGTGCCAGCAACCTTAGACAGCGTGCAACCTACGAGCAGTACTTC
>TRBJ1-3|few|TRBD1|TRBV15
CATSRAGGQKGGNTIYF
TGTGCCACCAGCAGAGCTGGGGGACAGAAGGGGGGAAACACCATATATTTT
>TRBJ2-7|-|-|TRBV6-1
CASSEGGGAGYYEQYF
TGTGCCAGCAGTGAGGGTGGCGGGGCTGGGTACTACGAGCAGTACTTC
>TRBJ2-6|-|TRBD2|TRBV10-3
CAISETSGSAGANVLTF
TGTGCCATCAGTGAGACTAGCGGGAGTGCTGGGGCCAACGTCCTGACTTTC
>TRBJ2-1|-|-|TRBV9
CASSNHPGVSYNEQFF
TGTGCCAGCAGCAACCACCCCGGGGTATCCTACAATGAGCAGTTCTTC
>TRBJ2-3|-|-|TRBV20-1
CSASRDTQYF
TGCAGTGCTAGTAGAGATACGCAGTATTTT
>TRBJ1-2|-|-|TRBV10-3
CAISDWLLDSQANYGYTF
TGTGCCATCAGTGATTGGCTTTTAGACAGTCAAGCTAACTATGGCTACACCTTC
>TRBJ2-1|once|TRBD2|TRBV25-1
CASSDPSGGDNEQFF
TGTGCCAGCAGTGACCCTAGCGGGGGGGACAATGAGCAGTTCTTC
>TRBJ1-2|once|-|TRBV9
CASSVDSVIYGYTF
TGTGCCAGCAGCGTAGATTCCGTTATCTATGGCTACACCTTC
>TRBJ2-3|-|-|TRBV10-1
CASSESEAGTDTQYF
TGCGCCAGCAGTGAGTCGGAGGCGGGCACAGATACGCAGTATTTT
>TRBJ1-1|-|-|TRBV18
CASSPSTGGFEAFF
TGTGCCAGCTCACCAAGCACAGGTGGGTTCGAAGCTTTCTTT
>TRBJ2-1|-|-|TRBV5-4
CASSRAGSYNEQFF
TGTGCCAGCAGTCGAGCGGGCAGTTACAATGAGCAGTTCTTC
>TRBJ2-7|-|TRBD2|TRBV29-1
CSASSGASYEQYF
TGCAGCGCCTCTAGCGGAGCCTCCTACGAGCAGTACTTC
>TRBJ1-2|-|-|TRBV4-1
CASSQVGDTETLSYGYTF
TGCGCCAGCAGCCAAGTGGGGGACACCGAAACGTTATCCTATGGCTACACCTTC
>TRBJ2-5|-|-|TRBV5-4
CASSLGGRRETQYF
TGTGCCAGCAGCTTGGGCGGTAGACGGGAGACCCAGTACTTC
>TRBJ1-1|-|TRBD1|TRBV27
CASADRVVTEAFF
TGTGCCAGCGCCGACAGGGTTGTTACTGAAGCTTTCTTT
>TRBJ1-1|-|TRBD1|TRBV6-6
CASKKGATEAFF
TGTGCCAGCAAGAAGGGGGCGACTGAAGCTTTCTTT
>TRBJ1-1|-|TRBD1|TRBV19
CASSINRGGTEAFF
TGTGCCAGTAGTATTAACAGGGGGGGCACTGAAGCTTTCTTT
>TRBJ1-4|-|-|TRBV11-2
CASSLYRAVREKLFF
TGTGCCAGCAGCTTGTACAGGGCGGTACGTGAAAAACTGTTTTTT
>TRBJ1-2|-|TRBD1|TRBV28
CASSLLDLTDRGYGYTF
TGTGCCAGCAGTTTACTTGATTTAACGGACAGGGGGTATGGCTACACCTTC
>TRBJ2-1|few|-|TRBV28
CASSLLGGYEQFF
TGTGCCAGCAGTTTACTCGGGGGTTATGAGCAGTTCTTC
>TRBJ1-5|few|TRBD1|TRBV30
CAWSLRQGGNQPQHF
TGTGCCTGGAGTTTGAGACAGGGCGGCAATCAGCCCCAGCATTTT
>TRBJ1-4|once|-|TRBV6-7
CASSYGQGPLNEKLFF
TGTGCCAGCAGTTACGGTCAGGGCCCCCTTAATGAAAAACTGTTTTTT
>TRBJ1-1|once|TRBD1|TRBV2
CASSDGQGAVAFF
TGTGCCAGCAGTGATGGACAGGGGGCGGTAGCTTTCTTT
>TRBJ1-6|few|TRBD1|TRBV5-4
CASSLPDRYNSPLHF
TGTGCCAGCAGCCTCCCGGACAGGTATAATTCACCCCTCCACTTT
>TRBJ2-5|-|-|TRBV27
CASSLGAKETQYF
TGTGCCAGCAGTTTGGGGGCTAAAGAGACCCAGTACTTC
>TRBJ1-2|-|TRBD1|TRBV6-1
CASRERTGGSYGYTF
TGTGCCAGCAGGGAAAGGACAGGGGGGAGCTATGGCTACACCTTC
>TRBJ2-3|-|TRBD1|TRBV2
CASGRGTGSFSYNTQYF
TGTGCCAGCGGCCGAGGGACAGGGAGTTTTAGTTACAATACGCAGTATTTT
>TRBJ1-2|-|-|TRBV27
CASSSAGTTYGYTF
TGTGCCAGCAGTTCAGCCGGGACAACATATGGCTACACCTTC
>TRBJ1-2|-|-|TRBV18
CASSPQGSGNYGYTF
TGTGCCAGCTCACCGCAGGGGTCGGGTAACTATGGCTACACCTTC
>TRBJ1-4|-|-|TRBV30
CAWEAMTPGEKLFF
TGTGCCTGGGAGGCTATGACGCCCGGGGAAAAACTGTTTTTT
>TRBJ1-1|-|TRBD1|TRBV28
CASSQTQRSTGAQNTEAFF
TGTGCCAGCAGTCAAACACAAAGATCGACAGGGGCACAGAACACTGAAGCTTTCTTT
>TRBJ2-1|-|-|TRBV29-1
CSVPGPTGNEQFF
TGCAGCGTGCCGGGCCCGACGGGGAATGAGCAGTTCTTC
>TRBJ2-7|-|-|TRBV6-5
CASSRQGTTYEQYF
TGTGCCAGCAGTCGGCAGGGGACGACCTACGAGCAGTACTTC
>TRBJ1-2|-|TRBD1|TRBV28
CASRSGTGYGYTF
TGTGCCAGCAGGTCCGGGACAGGCTATGGCTACACCTTC
>TRBJ2-3|-|TRBD1|TRBV4-2
CASSLSRGQSTDTQYF
TGTGCCAGCAGCCTATCCAGGGGACAGAGCACAGATACGCAGTATTTT
>TRBJ2-7|-|-|TRBV2
CASIPRESSYEQYF
TGTGCCAGCATCCCCCGGGAGAGCTCCTACGAGCAGTACTTC
>TRBJ2-1|-|TRBD1|TRBV5-8
CASSPPGTGGSEQFF
TGTGCCAGCAGCCCGCCTGGGACAGGGGGCAGTGAGCAGTTCTTC
>TRBJ2-5|-|-|TRBV28
CASRLRSGNQETQYF
TGTGCCAGCAGACTTCGTTCAGGGAATCAAGAGACCCAGTACTTC
>TRBJ2-7|-|TRBD1|TRBV2
CASSVRGQGTYEQYF
TGTGCCAGCAGTGTTCGGGGACAGGGTACCTACGAGCAGTACTTC
>TRBJ1-2|-|-|TRBV10-3
CAISASEGGYTF
TGTGCCATCAGTGCCAGTGAGGGCGGCTACACCTTC
>TRBJ2-3|-|TRBD1|TRBV5-1
CASSLRGTASTDTQYF
TGCGCCAGCAGCTTGAGAGGGACAGCTAGCACAGATACGCAGTATTTT
>TRBJ1-1|few|-|TRBV6-6
CASSTGGGRPEAFF
TGTGCCAGCAGTACCGGGGGGGGCCGGCCTGAAGCTTTCTTT